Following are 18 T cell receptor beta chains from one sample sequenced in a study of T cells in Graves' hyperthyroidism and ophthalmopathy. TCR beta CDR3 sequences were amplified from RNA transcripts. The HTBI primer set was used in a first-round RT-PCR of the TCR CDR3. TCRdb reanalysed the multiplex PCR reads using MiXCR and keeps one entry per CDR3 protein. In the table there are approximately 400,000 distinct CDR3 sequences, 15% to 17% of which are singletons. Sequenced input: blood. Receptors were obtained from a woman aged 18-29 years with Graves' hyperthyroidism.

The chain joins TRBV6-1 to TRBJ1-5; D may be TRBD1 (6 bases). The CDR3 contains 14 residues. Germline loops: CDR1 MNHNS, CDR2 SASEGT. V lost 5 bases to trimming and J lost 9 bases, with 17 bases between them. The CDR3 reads CASSRGPPVGPQHF. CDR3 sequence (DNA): TGTGCCAGCAGTCGGGGGCCTCCGGTGGGGCCCCAGCATTTT.

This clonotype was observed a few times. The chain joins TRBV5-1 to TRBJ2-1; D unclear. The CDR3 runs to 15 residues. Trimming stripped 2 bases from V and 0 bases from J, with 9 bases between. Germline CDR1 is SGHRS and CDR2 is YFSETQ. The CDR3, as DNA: TGCGCCAGCAGCTTAAACGGATTCTCCTACAATGAGCAGTTCTTC. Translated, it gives CASSLNGFSYNEQFF. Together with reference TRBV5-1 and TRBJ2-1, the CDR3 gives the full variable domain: KAGVTQTPRYLIKTRGQQVTLSCSPISGHRSVSWYQQTPGQGLQFLFEYFSETQRNKGNFPGRFSGRQFSNSRSEMNVSTLELGDSALYLCASSLNGFSYNEQFFGPGTRLTVL.

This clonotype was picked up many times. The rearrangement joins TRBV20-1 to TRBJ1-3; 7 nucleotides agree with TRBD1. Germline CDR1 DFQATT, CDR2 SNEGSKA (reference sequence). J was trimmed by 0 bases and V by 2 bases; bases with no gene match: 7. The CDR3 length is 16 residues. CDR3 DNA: TGCAGTGCTAGAAAACAGGGGTTAAACTCTGGAAACACCATATATTTT. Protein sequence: CSARKQGLNSGNTIYF.

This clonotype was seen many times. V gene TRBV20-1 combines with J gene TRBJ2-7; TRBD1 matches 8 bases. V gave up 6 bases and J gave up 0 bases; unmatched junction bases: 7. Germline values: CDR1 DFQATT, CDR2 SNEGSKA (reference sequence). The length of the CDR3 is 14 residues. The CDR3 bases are TGCAGTGCCAGGGGGGACAGGAGCTCCTACGAGCAGTACTTC. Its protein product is CSARGDRSSYEQYF.

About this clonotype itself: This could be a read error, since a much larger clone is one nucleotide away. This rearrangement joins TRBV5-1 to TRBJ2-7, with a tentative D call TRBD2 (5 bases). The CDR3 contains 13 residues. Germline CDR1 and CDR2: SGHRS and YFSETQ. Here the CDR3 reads CASGLDGDYEQYF. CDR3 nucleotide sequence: TGCGCCAGCGGCTTAGACGGGGACTACGAGCAGTACTTC.

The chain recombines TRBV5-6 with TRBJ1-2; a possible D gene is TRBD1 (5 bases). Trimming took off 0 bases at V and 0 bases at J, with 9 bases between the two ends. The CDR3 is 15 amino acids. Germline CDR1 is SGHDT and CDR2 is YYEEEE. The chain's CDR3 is CASSLGQRANYGYTF. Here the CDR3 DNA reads TGTGCCAGCAGCTTGGGACAGAGAGCTAACTATGGCTACACCTTC.

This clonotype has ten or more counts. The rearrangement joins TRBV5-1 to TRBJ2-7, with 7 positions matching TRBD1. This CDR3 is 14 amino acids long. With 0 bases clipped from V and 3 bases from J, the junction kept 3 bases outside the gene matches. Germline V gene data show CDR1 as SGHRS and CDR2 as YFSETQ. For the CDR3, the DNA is TGCGCCAGCAGCTTGGAACAGGGGATCTACGAGCAGTACTTC. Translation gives CASSLEQGIYEQYF.

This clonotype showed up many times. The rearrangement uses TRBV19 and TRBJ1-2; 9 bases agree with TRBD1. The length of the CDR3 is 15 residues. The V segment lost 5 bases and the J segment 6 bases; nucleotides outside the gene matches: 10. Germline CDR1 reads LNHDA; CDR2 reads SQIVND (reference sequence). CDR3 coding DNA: TGTGCCAGTAGTTCCAAGGGACAGGGATGGAATGGCTACACCTTC. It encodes CASSSKGQGWNGYTF.

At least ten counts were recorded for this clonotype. This CDR3 is CASSLEHTLQETQYF. The CDR3 DNA follows: TGTGCCAGCAGTTTAGAGCACACCCTTCAAGAGACCCAGTACTTC. V and J are TRBV12-3 or TRBV12-4 and TRBJ2-5; D is uncertain. Trimming shortened V by 1 base and J by 2 bases, and 11 bases separated the two germline ends. The CDR3 has 15 residues.

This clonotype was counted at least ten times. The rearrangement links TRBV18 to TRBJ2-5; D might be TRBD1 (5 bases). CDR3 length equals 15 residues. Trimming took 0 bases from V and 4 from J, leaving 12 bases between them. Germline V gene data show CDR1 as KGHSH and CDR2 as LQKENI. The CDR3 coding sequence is TGTGCCAGCTCACCACCGGCCAGGGCAGGAGAGACCCAGTACTTC. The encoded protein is CASSPPARAGETQYF.

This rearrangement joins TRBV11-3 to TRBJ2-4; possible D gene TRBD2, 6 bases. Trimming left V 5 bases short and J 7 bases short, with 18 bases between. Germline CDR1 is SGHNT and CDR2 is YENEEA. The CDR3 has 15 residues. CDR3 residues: CASSPGGVNGNIQYF. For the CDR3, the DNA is TGTGCCAGCAGCCCTGGCGGGGTTAACGGGAACATTCAGTACTTC.

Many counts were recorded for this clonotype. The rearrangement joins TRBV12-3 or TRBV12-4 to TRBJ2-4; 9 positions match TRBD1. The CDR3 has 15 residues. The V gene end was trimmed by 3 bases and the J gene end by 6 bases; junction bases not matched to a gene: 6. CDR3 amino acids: CASSFSRDRANIQYF. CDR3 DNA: TGTGCCAGCAGTTTCAGCCGGGACAGGGCAAACATTCAGTACTTC.

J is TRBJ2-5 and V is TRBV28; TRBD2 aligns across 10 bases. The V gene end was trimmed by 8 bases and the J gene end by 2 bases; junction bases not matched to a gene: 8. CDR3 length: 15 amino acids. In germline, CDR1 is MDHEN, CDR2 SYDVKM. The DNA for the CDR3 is TGTGCCAGCCAGGATAGCGGGGGGTCTCAAGAGACCCAGTACTTC. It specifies CASQDSGGSQETQYF.

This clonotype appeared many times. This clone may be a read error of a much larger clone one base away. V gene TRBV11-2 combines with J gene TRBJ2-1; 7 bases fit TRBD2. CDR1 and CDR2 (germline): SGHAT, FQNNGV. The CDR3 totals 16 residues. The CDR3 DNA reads TGTGCCAGCAAGTCACTAGCGACCTCCCGAGGCAATGAGCGGTTCTTC. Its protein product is CASKSLATSRGNERFF.

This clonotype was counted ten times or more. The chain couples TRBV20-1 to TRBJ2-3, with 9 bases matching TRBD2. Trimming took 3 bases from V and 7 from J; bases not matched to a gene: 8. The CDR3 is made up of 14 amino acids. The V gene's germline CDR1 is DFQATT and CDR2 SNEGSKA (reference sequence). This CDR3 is CSASEAGGFYTQYF. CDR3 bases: TGCAGTGCTAGCGAAGCGGGGGGTTTTTATACGCAGTATTTT.

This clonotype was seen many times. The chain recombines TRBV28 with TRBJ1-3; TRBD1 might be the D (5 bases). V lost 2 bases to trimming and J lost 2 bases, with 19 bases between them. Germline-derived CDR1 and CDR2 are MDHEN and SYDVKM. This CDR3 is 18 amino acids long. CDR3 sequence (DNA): TGTGCCAGCAGTTTAGGTCCCAAAGGGGCAACGACTGGAAACACCATATATTTT. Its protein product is CASSLGPKGATTGNTIYF.

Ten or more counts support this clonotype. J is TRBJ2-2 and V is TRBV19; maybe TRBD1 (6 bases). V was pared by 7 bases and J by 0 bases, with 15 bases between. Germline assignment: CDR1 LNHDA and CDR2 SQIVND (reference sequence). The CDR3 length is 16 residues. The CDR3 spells CASIYDHRANTGELFF. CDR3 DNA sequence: TGTGCCAGTATATATGACCACAGGGCGAACACCGGGGAGCTGTTTTTT.

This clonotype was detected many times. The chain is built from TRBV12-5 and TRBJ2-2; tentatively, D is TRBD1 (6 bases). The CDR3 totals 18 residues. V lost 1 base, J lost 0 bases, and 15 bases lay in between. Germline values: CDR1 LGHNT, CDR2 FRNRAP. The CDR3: CASGLGNFGTTNTGELFF. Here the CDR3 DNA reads TGTGCTAGTGGTTTGGGAAATTTCGGGACAACGAACACCGGGGAGCTGTTTTTT.